The T cell receptor (beta chain) under discussion was sequenced for a study of blood T cell repertoires in COVID-19. Overall study: The United States, Italy and Spain provided the acute and convalescent COVID-19 samples.

The germline CDR1 and CDR2 sequences are LNHDA and SQIVND (reference sequence). This CDR3 has 16 residues. V lost 6 bases and J lost 1, with 17 bases in between. Methods used by the authors: Amplifying reference gene primers gave estimates of nucleated cell counts. Clones were read by immunoSEQ multiplex PCR, and TCRdb kept only the in-frame ones, dropping some. V and J calls and clone size are given by that table; D and trimming were obtained from the DNA. The repertoire consists of some 530,000 clones, with more than 85% occurring once and the leading ten covering 6.5% to 9.5%. Individuals aged about 18 to 89 years were recruited from 24 US areas. Clinical history reported by participants formed the basis on which cohorts were assigned.

Material: PBMCs or T cells enriched from blood (not recorded which). The clonotype was recovered from a woman between 55 and 75 years old who had recovered from COVID-19. The chain employs TRBV19 and TRBJ2-3, with D possibly TRBD1 on 5 matching bases. The chain's CDR3 is CASSVDSGFRTDTQYF. As DNA, the CDR3 is TGTGCCAGTAGCGTTGACAGTGGTTTCCGCACAGATACGCAGTATTTT.